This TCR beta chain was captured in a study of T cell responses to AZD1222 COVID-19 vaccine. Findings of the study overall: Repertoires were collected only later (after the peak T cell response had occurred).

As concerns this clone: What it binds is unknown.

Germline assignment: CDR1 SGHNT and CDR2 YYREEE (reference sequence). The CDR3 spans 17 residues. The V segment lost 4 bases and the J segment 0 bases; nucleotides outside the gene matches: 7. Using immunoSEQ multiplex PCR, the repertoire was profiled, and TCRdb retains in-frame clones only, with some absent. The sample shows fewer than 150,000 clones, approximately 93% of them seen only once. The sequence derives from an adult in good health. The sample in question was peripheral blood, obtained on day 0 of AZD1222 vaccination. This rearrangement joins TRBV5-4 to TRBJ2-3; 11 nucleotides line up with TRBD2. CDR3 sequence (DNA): TGTGCCAGCAGCCCGGGACTAGCGGAGCTAAGCACAGATACGCAGTATTTT. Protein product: CASSPGLAELSTDTQYF.